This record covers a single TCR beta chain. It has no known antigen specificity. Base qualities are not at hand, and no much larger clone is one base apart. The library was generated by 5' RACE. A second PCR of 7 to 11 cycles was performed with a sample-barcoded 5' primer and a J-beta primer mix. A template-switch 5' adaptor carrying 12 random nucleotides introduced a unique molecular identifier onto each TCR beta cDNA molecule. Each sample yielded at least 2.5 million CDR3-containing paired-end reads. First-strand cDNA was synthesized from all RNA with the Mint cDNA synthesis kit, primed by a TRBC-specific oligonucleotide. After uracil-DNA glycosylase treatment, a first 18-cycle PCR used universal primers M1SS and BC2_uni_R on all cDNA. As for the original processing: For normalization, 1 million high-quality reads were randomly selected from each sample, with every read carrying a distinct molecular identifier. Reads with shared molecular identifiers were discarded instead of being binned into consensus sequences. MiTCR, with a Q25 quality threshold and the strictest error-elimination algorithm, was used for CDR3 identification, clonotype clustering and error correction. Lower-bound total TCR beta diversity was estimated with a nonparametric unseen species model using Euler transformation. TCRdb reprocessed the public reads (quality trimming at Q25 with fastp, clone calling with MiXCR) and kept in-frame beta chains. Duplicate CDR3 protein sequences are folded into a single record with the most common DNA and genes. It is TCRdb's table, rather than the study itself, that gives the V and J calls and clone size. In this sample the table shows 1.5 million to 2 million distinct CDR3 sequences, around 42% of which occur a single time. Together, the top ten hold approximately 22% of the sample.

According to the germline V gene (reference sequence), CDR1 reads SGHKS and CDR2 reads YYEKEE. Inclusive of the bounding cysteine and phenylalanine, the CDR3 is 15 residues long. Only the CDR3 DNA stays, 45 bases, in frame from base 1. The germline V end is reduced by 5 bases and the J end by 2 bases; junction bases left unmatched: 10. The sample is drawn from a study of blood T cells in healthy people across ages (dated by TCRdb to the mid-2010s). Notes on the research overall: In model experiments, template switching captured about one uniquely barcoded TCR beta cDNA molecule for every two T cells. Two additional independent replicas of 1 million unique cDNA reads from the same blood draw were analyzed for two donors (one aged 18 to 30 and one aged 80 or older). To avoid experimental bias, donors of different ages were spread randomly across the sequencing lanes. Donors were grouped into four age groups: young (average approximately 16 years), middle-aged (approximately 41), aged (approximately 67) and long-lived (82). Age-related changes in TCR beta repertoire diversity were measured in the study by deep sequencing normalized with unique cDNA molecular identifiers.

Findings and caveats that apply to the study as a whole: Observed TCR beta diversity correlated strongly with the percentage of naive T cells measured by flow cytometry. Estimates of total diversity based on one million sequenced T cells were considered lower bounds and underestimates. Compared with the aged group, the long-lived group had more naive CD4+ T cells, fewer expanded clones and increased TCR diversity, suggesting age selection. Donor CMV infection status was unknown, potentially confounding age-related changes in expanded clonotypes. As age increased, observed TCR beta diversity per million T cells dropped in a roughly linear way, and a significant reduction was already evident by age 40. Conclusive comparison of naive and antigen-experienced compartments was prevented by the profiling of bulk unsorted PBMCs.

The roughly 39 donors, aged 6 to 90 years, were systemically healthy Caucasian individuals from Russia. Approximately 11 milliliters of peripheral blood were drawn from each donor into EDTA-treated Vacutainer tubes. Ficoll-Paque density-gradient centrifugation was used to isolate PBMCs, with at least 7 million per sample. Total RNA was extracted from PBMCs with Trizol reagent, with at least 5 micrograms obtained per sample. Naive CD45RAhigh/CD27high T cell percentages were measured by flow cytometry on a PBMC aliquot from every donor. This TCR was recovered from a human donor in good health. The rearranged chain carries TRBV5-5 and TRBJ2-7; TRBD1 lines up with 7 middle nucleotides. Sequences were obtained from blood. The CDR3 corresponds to CASSQEGGKTYEQYF. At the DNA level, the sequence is TGTGCCAGCAGTCAGGAAGGGGGCAAAACCTACGAGCAGTACTTC. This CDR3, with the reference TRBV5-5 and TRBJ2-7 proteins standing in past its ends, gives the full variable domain DAGVTQSPTHLIKTRGQQVTLRCSPISGHKSVSWYQQVLGQGPQFIFQYYEKEERGRGNFPDRFSARQFPNYSSELNVNALLLGDSALYLCASSQEGGKTYEQYFGPGTRLTVT.